These 11 T cell receptor beta chains share one sample of origin, sequenced in a study of monozygotic twins with cystic fibrosis. Data came from immunoSEQ multiplex PCR; TCRdb stores just in-frame clones and leaves some out. The sample has about 19,000 clones, about 97% seen once. Sequencing was carried out using blood. These receptors were obtained from a woman under 40 with cystic fibrosis.

The chain uses TRBV7-9 and TRBJ2-5; tentatively, D is TRBD1 (6 bases). Between the trimmed V and J ends, which lost 1 base and 0 bases, there was a span of 6 bases. Germline CDR1 SEHNR, CDR2 FQNEAQ (reference sequence). The CDR3 spans 14 residues. CDR3 sequence (DNA): TGTGCCAGCAGCTTAGGGACAGACCAAGAGACCCAGTACTTC. This translates into CASSLGTDQETQYF.

V usage is TRBV5-4 and J usage is TRBJ1-6, with a weak D call TRBD1 (6 bases). V was pared by 0 bases and J by 10 bases, with 14 bases between. From germline, CDR1 is SGHNT and CDR2 YYREEE (reference sequence). The CDR3 is 15 amino acids. CDR3 in DNA: TGTGCCAGCAGCTTGGATCCGGGGGCGGAATCACCCCTCCACTTT. This translates into CASSLDPGAESPLHF.

The CDR3 here is CASSLDVVLEQYF. CDR3 nucleotides: TGTGCCAGCAGCTTAGACGTGGTTCTCGAGCAGTACTTC. This chain links TRBV11-2 with TRBJ2-7; D gene ambiguous. V gave up 0 bases and J gave up 6 bases, with 9 bases separating them. The CDR3 loop spans 13 amino acids. Germline V gives CDR1 SGHAT, CDR2 FQNNGV.

The rearrangement links TRBV7-2 to TRBJ1-1; D is unclear. Germline V gene lookup returns CDR1 SGHTA and CDR2 FQGNSA. This CDR3 has 12 amino acids. V lost 6 bases and J lost 1, with 6 bases in between. The CDR3 DNA reads as TGTGCCAGCAGATGGGGGAACACTGAAGCTTTCTTT. This codes for CASRWGNTEAFF.

The chain employs TRBV6-1 and TRBJ1-5; D is undetermined. This CDR3 has 13 residues. CDR1 is MNHNS, CDR2 SASEGT, per germline. Trimming removed 7 bases from V and 1 base from J, with 8 bases in between. This CDR3 reads CASIRESNQPQHF. The DNA for the CDR3 is TGTGCCAGCATTAGGGAAAGCAATCAGCCCCAGCATTTT.

The J gene is TRBJ2-7, the V gene TRBV6-1, with D perhaps TRBD1 or TRBD2 (5 bases each). This CDR3 spans 15 amino acids. Trimming removed 1 base from V and 3 bases from J, with 13 bases in between. CDR1 is MNHNS and CDR2 is SASEGT in the germline V gene. The CDR3 nucleotides read TGTGCCAGCAGTGAAGGTCGAGGGGCCTTCTACGAGCAGTACTTC. Translation gives CASSEGRGAFYEQYF.

This rearrangement joins TRBV5-5 to TRBJ2-3; 14 bases fit TRBD2. Germline V gene lookup returns CDR1 SGHKS and CDR2 YYEKEE (reference sequence). This CDR3 region has 17 residues. J gave up 1 base and V 3 bases, and 4 bases lay outside the gene matches. DNA for the CDR3: TGTGCCAGCAGCTGGGGACTAGCGGGGGCTGGCACAGATACGCAGTATTTT. Its protein product is CASSWGLAGAGTDTQYF.

This chain joins TRBV6-5 and TRBJ2-7; 8 positions agree with TRBD2. Losses at the gene ends were 0 bases for V and 4 bases for J; bases not matched to a gene: 5. This CDR3 is 15 amino acids long. Germline CDR1 reads MNHEY; CDR2 reads SVGAGI. The CDR3 region has the DNA TGTGCCAGCAGTTACTCCGTCGGGGGGGCGTACGAGCAGTACTTC. Protein: CASSYSVGGAYEQYF.

CDR3 sequence: CASSPGGSGVYEQYF. In nucleotides, the CDR3 is TGCGCCAGCAGCCCCGGGGGGAGCGGAGTCTACGAGCAGTACTTC. V and J are TRBV5-1 and TRBJ2-7; 7 nucleotides match TRBD2. With 4 bases clipped from V and 3 bases from J, the junction kept 10 bases outside the gene matches. This CDR3 has 15 residues. CDR1 and CDR2 (germline): SGHRS, YFSETQ.

V and J are TRBV7-7 and TRBJ2-7; 9 bases are shared with TRBD1. V shed 5 bases, J shed 5 bases, and the junction held 7 bases outside the gene matches. The germline V gene encodes CDR1 SSHAT and CDR2 FNYEAQ (reference sequence). This CDR3 contains 14 residues. This chain's CDR3 is CASSPRTGENEQYF. The CDR3 DNA reads TGTGCCAGCAGCCCGCGGACAGGGGAAAACGAGCAGTACTTC.

The V gene is TRBV14, the J gene TRBJ2-6, with D uncertain. The length of the CDR3 is 17 residues. Germline-derived CDR1 and CDR2 are SGHDN and FVKESK. V lost 0 bases and J lost 0, with 9 bases in between. In DNA, the CDR3 is TGTGCCAGCAGCCAAGATTTGGGCTACTCTGGGGCCAACGTCCTGACTTTC. Its translation: CASSQDLGYSGANVLTF.